This TCR beta chain was observed in a study of blood T cell repertoires in COVID-19. At the level of the study: Material from acute and convalescent COVID-19 was sourced from the United States, Italy and Spain.

Adults between roughly 18 and 89 years of age took part from fewer than 30 US areas. Clinical history reported by participants formed the basis on which cohorts were assigned. Study processing details: Reference gene primer amplification gave nucleated cell count estimates. Some clones are missing from TCRdb's copy, which holds only in-frame ones; the method was immunoSEQ multiplex PCR. The DNA was the basis for D and trimming; V, J and clone size are from that table. The sample lists 200,000 to 300,000 clones; 75% to 85% were seen once. The CDR3 consists of 15 residues. V gave up 0 bases and J gave up 3 bases, with 12 bases separating them. Germline CDR1 reads SGDLS; CDR2 reads YYNGEE.

This TCR came from a woman aged 45-65 years with acute COVID-19. The V call is TRBV9, the J call TRBJ1-1; D remains unclear. The source material was PBMCs or T cells enriched from blood (not recorded which). CDR3 sequence: CASSVGWRRDTEAFF. DNA for the CDR3: TGTGCCAGCAGCGTAGGATGGAGGAGGGACACTGAAGCTTTCTTT.